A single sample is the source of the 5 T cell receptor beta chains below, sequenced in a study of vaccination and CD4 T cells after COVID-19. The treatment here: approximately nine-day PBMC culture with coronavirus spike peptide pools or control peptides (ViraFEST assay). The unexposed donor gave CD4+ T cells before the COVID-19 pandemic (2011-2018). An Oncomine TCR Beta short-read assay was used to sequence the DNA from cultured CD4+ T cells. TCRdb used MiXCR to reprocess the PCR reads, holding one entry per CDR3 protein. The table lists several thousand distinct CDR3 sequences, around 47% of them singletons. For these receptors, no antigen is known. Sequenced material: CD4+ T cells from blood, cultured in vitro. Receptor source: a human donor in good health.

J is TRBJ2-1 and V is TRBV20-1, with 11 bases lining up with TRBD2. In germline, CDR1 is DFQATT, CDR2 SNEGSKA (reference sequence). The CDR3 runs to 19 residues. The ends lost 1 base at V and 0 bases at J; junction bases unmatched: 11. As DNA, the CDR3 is TGCAGTGCTAGAGGTGATGTTAGCGGGGGGGCCATCTCCTACAATGAGCAGTTCTTC. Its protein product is CSARGDVSGGAISYNEQFF.

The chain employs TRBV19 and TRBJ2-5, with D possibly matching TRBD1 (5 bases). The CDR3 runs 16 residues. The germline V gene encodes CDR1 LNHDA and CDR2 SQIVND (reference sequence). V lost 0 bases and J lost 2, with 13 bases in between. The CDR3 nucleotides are TGTGCCAGTAGTATAGATCGCAGGACAAGACAAGAGACCCAGTACTTC. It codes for CASSIDRRTRQETQYF.

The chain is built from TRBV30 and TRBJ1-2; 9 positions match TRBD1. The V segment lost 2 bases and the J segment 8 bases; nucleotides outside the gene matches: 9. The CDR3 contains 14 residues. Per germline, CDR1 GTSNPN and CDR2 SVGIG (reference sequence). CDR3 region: CAWSKGTGMGGYTF. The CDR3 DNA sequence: TGTGCCTGGAGTAAAGGGACAGGGATGGGAGGCTACACCTTC.

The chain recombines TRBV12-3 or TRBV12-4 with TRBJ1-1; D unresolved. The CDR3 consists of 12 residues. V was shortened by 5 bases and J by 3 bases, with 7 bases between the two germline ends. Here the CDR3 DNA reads TGTGCCAGCAGTGGAGGACACACTGAAGCTTTCTTT. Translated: CASSGGHTEAFF.

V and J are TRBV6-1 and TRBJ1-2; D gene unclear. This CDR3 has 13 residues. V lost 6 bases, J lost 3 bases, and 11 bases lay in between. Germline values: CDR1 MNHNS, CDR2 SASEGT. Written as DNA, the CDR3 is TGTGCCAGCAGAGTATGGGAATACTATGGCTACACCTTC. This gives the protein CASRVWEYYGYTF.